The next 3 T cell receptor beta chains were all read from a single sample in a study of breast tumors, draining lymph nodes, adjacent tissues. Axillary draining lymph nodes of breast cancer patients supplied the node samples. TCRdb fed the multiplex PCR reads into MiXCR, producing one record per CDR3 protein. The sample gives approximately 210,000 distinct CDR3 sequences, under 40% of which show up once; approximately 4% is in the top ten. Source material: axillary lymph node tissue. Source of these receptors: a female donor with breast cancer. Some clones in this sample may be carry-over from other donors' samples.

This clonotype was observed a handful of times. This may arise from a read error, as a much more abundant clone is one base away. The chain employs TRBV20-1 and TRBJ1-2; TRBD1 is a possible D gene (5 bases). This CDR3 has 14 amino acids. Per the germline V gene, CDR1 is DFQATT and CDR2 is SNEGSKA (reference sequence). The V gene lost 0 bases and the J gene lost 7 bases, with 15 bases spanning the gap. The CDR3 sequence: CSARDRAGFIGYTF. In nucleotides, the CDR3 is TGCAGTGCTAGAGATAGGGCAGGGTTCATTGGCTACACCTTC.

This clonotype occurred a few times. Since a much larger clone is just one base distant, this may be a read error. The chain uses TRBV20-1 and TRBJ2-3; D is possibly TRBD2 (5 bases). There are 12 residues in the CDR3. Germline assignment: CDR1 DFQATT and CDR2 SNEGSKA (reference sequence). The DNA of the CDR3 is TGCAGTGCAGAGAGCGGAACAGATACGCCGTATTTT. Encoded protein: CSAESGTDTPYF.

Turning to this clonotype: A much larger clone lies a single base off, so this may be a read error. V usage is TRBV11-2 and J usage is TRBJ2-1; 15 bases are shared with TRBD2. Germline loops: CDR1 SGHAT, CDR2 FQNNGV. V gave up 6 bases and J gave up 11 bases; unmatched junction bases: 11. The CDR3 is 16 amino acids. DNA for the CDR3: TGTGCCAGCAGAGAAACCCGGGGACTAGCGGGAGGAAAGCAGTTCTTC. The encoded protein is CASRETRGLAGGKQFF.